This TCR beta chain was sequenced in a study of shared clonotypes between healthy human individuals. Trimming removed 1 base from V and 10 bases from J; junction bases left unmatched: 10. CDR1 and CDR2 (germline): SEHNR, FQNEAQ (reference sequence). This CDR3 contains 16 residues. In the source study's methods: Filtering differed because ImmunoSEQ produced junction-only sequences that carried no quality scores. Data came from immunoSEQ multiplex PCR; TCRdb stores just in-frame clones and leaves some out. The V and J calls and clone size are taken from that table; D and trimming were inferred from the DNA. The sample has 2 million to 2.5 million clones, around 90% seen once.

This TCR came from a young man in good health. Some clones in this sample may be carry-over from other donors' samples. Sequencing was performed on naive CD4+ T cells from PBMCs. The subset was: CD45RA+ positively selected. The V gene is TRBV7-9, the J gene TRBJ2-1, with 10 bases identical to TRBD2. For the CDR3, the DNA is TGTGCCAGCAGCTTAGGAGTAAGCGGGAGGGTTGGGGAGCAGTTCTTC. Its protein product is CASSLGVSGRVGEQFF.